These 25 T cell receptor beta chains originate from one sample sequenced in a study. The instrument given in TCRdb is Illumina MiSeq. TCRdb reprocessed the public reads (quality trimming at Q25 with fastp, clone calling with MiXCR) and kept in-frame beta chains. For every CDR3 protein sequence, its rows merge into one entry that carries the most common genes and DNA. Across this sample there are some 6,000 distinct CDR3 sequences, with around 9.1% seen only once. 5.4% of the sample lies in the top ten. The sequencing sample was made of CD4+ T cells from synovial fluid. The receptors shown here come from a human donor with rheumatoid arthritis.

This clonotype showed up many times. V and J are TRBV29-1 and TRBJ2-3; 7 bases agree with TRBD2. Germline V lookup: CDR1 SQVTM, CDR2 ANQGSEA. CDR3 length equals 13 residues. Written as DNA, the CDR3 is TGCTCTGGAGGGACGCCGGGGGGAGATACGCAGTATTTT. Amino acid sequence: CSGGTPGGDTQYF.

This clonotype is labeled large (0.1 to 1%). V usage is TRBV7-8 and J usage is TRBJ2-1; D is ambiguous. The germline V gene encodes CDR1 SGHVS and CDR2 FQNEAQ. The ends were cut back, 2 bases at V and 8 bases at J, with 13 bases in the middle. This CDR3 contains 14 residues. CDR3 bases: TGTGCCAGCAGCTTAATCCCCTCGAACGATGAGCAGTTCTTC. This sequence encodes CASSLIPSNDEQFF.

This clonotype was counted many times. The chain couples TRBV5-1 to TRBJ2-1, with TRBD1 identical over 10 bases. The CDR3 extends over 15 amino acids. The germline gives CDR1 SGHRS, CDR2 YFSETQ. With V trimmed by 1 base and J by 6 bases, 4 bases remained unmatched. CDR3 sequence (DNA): TGCGCCAGCAGCTTGTACGGGACAGGGGCCAATGAGCAGTTCTTC. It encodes CASSLYGTGANEQFF.

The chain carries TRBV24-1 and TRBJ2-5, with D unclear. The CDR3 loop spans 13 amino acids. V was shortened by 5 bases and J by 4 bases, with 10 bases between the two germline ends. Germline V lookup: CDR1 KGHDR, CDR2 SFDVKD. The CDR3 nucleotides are TGTGCCACCAGTGCCCCTTTGGGAGAGACCCAGTACTTC. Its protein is CATSAPLGETQYF.

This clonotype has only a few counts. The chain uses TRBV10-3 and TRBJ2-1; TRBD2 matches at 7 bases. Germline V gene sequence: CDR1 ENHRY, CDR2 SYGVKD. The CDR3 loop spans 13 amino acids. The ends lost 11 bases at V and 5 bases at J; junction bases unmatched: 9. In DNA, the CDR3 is TGTGCCTTCAAACCGGGACTAAACAATGAGCAGTTCTTC. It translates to CAFKPGLNNEQFF.

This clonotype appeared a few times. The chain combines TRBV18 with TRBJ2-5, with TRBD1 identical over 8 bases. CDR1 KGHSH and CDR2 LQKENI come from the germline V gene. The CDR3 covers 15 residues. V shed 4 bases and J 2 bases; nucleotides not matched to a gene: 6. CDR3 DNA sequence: TGTGCCAGCTCACAAGGACAGGGAGGACAAGAGACCCAGTACTTC. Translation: CASSQGQGGQETQYF.

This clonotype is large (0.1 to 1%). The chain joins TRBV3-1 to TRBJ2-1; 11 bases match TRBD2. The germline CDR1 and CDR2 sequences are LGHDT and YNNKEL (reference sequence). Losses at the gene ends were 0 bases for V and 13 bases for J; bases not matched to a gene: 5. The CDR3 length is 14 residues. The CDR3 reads CASSQDLAGGSQFF. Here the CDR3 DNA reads TGTGCCAGCAGCCAAGATCTAGCGGGGGGTTCCCAGTTCTTC.

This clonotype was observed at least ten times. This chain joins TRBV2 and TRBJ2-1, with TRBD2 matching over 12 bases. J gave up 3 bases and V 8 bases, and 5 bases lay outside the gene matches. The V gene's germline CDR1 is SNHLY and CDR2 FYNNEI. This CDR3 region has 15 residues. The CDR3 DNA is TGTGCCAGCTGTCGACTAGCGGGAGTCTACAATGAGCAGTTCTTC. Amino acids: CASCRLAGVYNEQFF.

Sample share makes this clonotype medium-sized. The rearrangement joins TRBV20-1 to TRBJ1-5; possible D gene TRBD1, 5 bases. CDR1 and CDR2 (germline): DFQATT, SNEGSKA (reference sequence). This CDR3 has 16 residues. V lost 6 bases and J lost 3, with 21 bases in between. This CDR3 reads CSAKWGSAASNQPQHF. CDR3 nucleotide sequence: TGCAGTGCCAAATGGGGGAGCGCAGCCTCCAATCAGCCCCAGCATTTT.

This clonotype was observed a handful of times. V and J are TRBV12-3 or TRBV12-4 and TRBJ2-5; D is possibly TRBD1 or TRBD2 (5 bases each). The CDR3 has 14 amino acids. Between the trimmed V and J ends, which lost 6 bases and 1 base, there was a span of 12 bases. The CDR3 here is CASSQGTAQETQYF. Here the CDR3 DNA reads TGTGCCAGCAGCCAAGGGACGGCCCAAGAGACCCAGTACTTC.

CDR3 coding DNA: TGTGCCAGTAGTAAATATGGCTACACCTTC. This translates into CASSKYGYTF. The chain employs TRBV19 and TRBJ1-2, with unresolved D. The germline V and J ends were trimmed by 4 bases and 5 bases, with 2 bases remaining between them. The CDR3 runs 10 residues. Germline lookup yields CDR1 LNHDA and CDR2 SQIVND (reference sequence).

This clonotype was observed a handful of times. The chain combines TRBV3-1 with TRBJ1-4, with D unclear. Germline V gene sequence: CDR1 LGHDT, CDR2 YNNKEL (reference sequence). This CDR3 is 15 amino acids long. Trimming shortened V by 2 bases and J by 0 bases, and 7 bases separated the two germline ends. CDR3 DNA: TGTGCCAGCAGCCAATTTGGGGCAACTAATGAAAAACTGTTTTTT. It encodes CASSQFGATNEKLFF.

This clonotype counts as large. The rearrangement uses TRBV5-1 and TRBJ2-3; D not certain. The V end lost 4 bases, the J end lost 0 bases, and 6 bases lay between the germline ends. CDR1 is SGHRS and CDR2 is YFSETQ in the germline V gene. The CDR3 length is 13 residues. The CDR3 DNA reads TGCGCCAGCAGCGGAACTAGCACAGATACGCAGTATTTT. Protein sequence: CASSGTSTDTQYF.

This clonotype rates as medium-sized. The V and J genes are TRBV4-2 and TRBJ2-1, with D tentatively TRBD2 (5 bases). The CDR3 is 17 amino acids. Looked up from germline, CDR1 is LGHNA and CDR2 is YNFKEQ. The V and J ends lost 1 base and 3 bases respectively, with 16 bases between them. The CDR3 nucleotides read TGTGCCAGCAGCCAAGTTTCTACGGCGGGCCTCTACAATGAGCAGTTCTTC. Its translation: CASSQVSTAGLYNEQFF.

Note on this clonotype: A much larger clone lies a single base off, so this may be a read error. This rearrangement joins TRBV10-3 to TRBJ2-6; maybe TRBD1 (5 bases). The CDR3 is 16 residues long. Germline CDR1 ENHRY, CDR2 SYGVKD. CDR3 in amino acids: CVISESDIAGANVLTF. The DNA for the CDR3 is TGTGTCATCAGTGAGTCGGACATAGCTGGGGCCAACGTCCTGACTTTC.

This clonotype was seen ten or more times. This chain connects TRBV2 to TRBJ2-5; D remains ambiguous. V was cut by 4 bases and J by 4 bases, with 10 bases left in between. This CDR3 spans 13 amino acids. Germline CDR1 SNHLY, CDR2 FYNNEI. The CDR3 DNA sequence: TGTGCCAGCAGTGGAGGCCAAGGAGAGACCCAGTACTTC. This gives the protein CASSGGQGETQYF.

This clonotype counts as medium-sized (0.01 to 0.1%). For the CDR3, the DNA is TGTGCCAGCAGCTTAGATCGGGCAGGAGCGGGAGCTTGGGATACGCAGTATTTT. It translates to CASSLDRAGAGAWDTQYF. This chain uses TRBV11-2 with TRBJ2-3; 8 bases map to TRBD2. Germline CDR1 and CDR2: SGHAT and FQNNGV. The CDR3 has 18 amino acids. V lost 0 bases, J lost 6 bases, and 14 bases stayed unmatched.

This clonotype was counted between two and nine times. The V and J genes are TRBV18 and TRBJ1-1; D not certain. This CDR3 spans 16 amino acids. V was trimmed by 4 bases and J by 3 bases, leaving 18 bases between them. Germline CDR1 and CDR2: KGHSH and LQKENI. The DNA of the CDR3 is TGTGCCAGCTCACTTATGGAACCGAAGGTGGACACTGAAGCTTTCTTT. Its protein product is CASSLMEPKVDTEAFF.

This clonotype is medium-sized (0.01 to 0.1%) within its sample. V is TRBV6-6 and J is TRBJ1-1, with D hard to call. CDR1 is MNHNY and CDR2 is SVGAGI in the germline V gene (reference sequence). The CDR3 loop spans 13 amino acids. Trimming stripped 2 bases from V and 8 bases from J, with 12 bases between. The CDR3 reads CASSYGEAGEAFF. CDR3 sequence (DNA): TGTGCCAGCAGTTACGGGGAGGCGGGGGAAGCTTTCTTT.

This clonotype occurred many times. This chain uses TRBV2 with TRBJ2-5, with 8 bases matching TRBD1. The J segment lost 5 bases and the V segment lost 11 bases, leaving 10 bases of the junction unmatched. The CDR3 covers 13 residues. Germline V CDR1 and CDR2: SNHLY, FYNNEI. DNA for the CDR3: TGTGCCGGAAAGACAGGGGTTACGGAGACCCAGTACTTC. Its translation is CAGKTGVTETQYF.

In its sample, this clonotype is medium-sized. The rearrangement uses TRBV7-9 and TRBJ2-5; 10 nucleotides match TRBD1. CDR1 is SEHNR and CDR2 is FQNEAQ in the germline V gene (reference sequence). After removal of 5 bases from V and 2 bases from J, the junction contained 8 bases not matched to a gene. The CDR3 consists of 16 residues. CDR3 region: CASSRSGTGAQETQYF. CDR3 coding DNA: TGTGCCAGCAGCCGATCCGGGACAGGGGCTCAAGAGACCCAGTACTTC.

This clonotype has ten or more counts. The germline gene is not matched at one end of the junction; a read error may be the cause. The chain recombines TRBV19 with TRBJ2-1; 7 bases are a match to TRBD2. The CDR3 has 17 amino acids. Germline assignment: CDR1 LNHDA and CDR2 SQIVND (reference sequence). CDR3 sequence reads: CASSPWTRRPSHNEQFF. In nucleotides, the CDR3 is TGTGCCAGTAGTCCATGGACTAGGCGCCCCTCCCACAATGAGCAGTTCTTC.

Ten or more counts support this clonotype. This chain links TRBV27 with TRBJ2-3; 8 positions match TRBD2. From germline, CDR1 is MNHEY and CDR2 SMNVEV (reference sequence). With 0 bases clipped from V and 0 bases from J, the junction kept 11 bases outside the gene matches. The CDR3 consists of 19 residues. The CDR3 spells CASSLSRGVAGPSTDTQYF. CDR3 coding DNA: TGTGCCAGCAGTTTATCGAGGGGGGTAGCGGGGCCTAGCACAGATACGCAGTATTTT.

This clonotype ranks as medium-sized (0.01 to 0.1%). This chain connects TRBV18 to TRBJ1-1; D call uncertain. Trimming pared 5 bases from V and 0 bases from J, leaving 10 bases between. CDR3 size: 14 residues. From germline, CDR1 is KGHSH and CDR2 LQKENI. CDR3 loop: CASSSSSLNTEAFF. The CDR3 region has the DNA TGTGCCAGCTCATCGTCGTCATTGAACACTGAAGCTTTCTTT.

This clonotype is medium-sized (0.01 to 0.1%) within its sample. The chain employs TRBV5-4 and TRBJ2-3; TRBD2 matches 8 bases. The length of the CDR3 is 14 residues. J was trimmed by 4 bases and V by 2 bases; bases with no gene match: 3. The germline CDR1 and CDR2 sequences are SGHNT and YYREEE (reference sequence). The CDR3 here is CASSFGTRADTQYF. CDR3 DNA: TGTGCCAGCAGCTTTGGGACTAGGGCAGATACGCAGTATTTT.